This T cell receptor (beta chain) appears in the sequencing data of a study of CD8 T cells in ankylosing spondylitis. Study-level points and caveats: Matched ankylosing spondylitis synovial fluid reportedly contained a significantly enriched population of disease-linked clones. A number of the motif variants had already been described in reactive arthritis synovial fluid and blood. The study identified a TCR beta motif of several highly homologous variants that appeared characteristic of ankylosing spondylitis blood.

This clonotype was picked up many times. Its target is not known. With V trimmed by 5 bases and J by 4 bases, 8 bases remained unmatched. The length of the CDR3 is 15 residues. Germline V gene data show CDR1 as LNHNV and CDR2 as YYDKDF (reference sequence). It was by quantitative 5'-RACE with molecular barcodes that TCR beta libraries were made. TCRdb used MiXCR to reprocess the 5' RACE reads, holding one entry per CDR3 protein. The data contain 200,000 to 250,000 distinct CDR3 sequences, roughly 6.6% of them singletons. The sample was blood, either unsorted or a sorted T cell fraction (not recorded which). The sequence was obtained from a male donor with ankylosing spondylitis. The genes are TRBV15 and TRBJ2-1; 7 bases are shared with TRBD2. This chain's CDR3 is CATSPRSGAYNEQFF. In DNA, the CDR3 is TGTGCCACCAGCCCCAGGAGCGGGGCTTACAATGAGCAGTTCTTC.